Presented here are 26 T cell receptor beta chains from one specimen sequenced in a study of type 1 and type 2 diabetes patients. PCR was run on genomic DNA. Multiplex PCR with 30 forward and 13 reverse primers amplified the TCR beta CDR3. TCRdb independently ran MiXCR on the multiplex PCR reads; one entry per CDR3 protein. Among about 290,000 distinct CDR3 sequences listed, roughly 44% were seen once. The sample consisted of peripheral blood mononuclear cells (PBMCs). The receptors originated from a man between 18 and 29 years old with type 2 diabetes.

CDR3 region: CASSEAGKGTEAFF. In nucleotides, the CDR3 is TGTGCCAGCAGCGAGGCAGGGAAGGGTACTGAAGCTTTCTTT. The J gene is TRBJ1-1, the V gene TRBV9, with TRBD1 as a possible D gene (5 bases). V was pared by 3 bases and J by 5 bases, with 14 bases between. This CDR3 has 14 amino acids. Looked up from germline, CDR1 is SGDLS and CDR2 is YYNGEE.

The genes are TRBV7-3 and TRBJ2-6; D is uncertain. Germline loops: CDR1 SGHTA, CDR2 FQGTGA. V lost 5 bases and J 0 bases, leaving 11 bases between the germline ends. The CDR3 extends over 16 amino acids. The CDR3: CASSPGLCSGANVLTF. The DNA for the CDR3 is TGTGCCAGCAGCCCCGGGCTGTGCTCTGGGGCCAACGTCCTGACTTTC.

This clonotype was detected ten times or more. This rearrangement joins TRBV30 to TRBJ2-2; TRBD2 matches at 9 bases. Germline assignment: CDR1 GTSNPN and CDR2 SVGIG (reference sequence). V was clipped by 3 bases and J by 5 bases; unmatched bases: 7. CDR3 length: 15 residues. CDR3 sequence reads: CAWSPLAGDTGELFF. DNA for the CDR3: TGTGCCTGGAGCCCCTTAGCGGGAGATACCGGGGAGCTGTTTTTT.

This chain joins TRBV7-3 and TRBJ2-7; possible D gene TRBD2, 5 bases. Trimming took off 4 bases at V and 7 bases at J, with 23 bases between the two ends. The CDR3 sequence is 16 residues long. From germline, CDR1 is SGHTA and CDR2 FQGTGA. The CDR3 sequence is CASSSATTRNYNEQYF. The CDR3 nucleotides are TGTGCCAGCAGCTCCGCAACTACTAGGAACTACAATGAGCAGTACTTC.

The chain carries TRBV28 and TRBJ1-4; the D gene is possibly TRBD1 (5 bases). Germline CDR1 and CDR2: MDHEN and SYDVKM. V was trimmed by 5 bases and J by 5 bases, leaving 12 bases between them. This CDR3 has 14 amino acids. Here the CDR3 reads CASSERGYNEKLFF. The CDR3 nucleotides read TGTGCCAGCAGTGAGCGGGGGTACAATGAAAAACTGTTTTTT.

In its sample, this clonotype was seen once. This rearrangement joins TRBV10-3 to TRBJ1-5, with D hard to call. The CDR3 runs to 16 residues. The germline gives CDR1 ENHRY, CDR2 SYGVKD. V lost 1 base to trimming and J lost 3 bases, with 13 bases between them. Here the CDR3 DNA reads TGTGCCATCAGTGAGTATTTGTGGCAGAACAATCAGCCCCAGCATTTT. Amino acid sequence: CAISEYLWQNNQPQHF.

This clonotype appeared many times. The gene calls are TRBV10-2 and TRBJ2-5; 7 bases fit TRBD2. This CDR3 contains 13 residues. Germline V CDR1 and CDR2: WSHSY, SAAADI. The junction had 5 bases not matched to a gene; V was cut back by 8 bases and J by 2 bases. CDR3 sequence reads: CASGTTKQETQYF. As DNA, the CDR3 is TGCGCCAGCGGGACTACGAAACAAGAGACCCAGTACTTC.

Of note for this clonotype: A read error may produce the germline difference seen at one junction end. This sequence joins TRBV6-6 and TRBJ1-4, with 9 bases matching TRBD1. The CDR3 loop spans 15 amino acids. The germline V gene has CDR1 MNHNY and CDR2 SVGAGI (reference sequence). The CDR3 region is CAISTSDRGSEKLFF. The CDR3 DNA follows: TGTGCCATCAGTACCTCAGACAGGGGGAGTGAAAAACTGTTTTTT.

This clonotype has just a few counts. The rearrangement joins TRBV10-2 to TRBJ2-2; no clear D gene. Germline-derived CDR1 and CDR2 are WSHSY and SAAADI. The V end lost 1 base, the J end lost 6 bases, and 9 bases lay between the germline ends. This CDR3 contains 14 residues. In DNA form, the CDR3 reads TGCGCCAGCAGTGAGTGGATCAGGCCCGGGGAGCTGTTTTTT. Protein product: CASSEWIRPGELFF.

This clonotype has a handful of counts. The chain combines TRBV7-3 with TRBJ1-1; 7 bases align to TRBD1. The trim removed 4 bases at V and 7 bases at J, leaving 12 bases unmatched. The CDR3 spans 15 residues. Germline V gene data show CDR1 as SGHTA and CDR2 as FQGTGA. CDR3 sequence (DNA): TGTGCCAGCAGCTCGCACCCAGACAGGGCCAGTGAAGCTTTCTTT. Translated, it gives CASSSHPDRASEAFF.

The V and J genes are TRBV19 and TRBJ1-5; TRBD1 agrees at 9 bases. Unmatched junction bases numbered 9, after V lost 3 bases and J lost 9 bases. This CDR3 region has 15 residues. In germline, CDR1 is LNHDA, CDR2 SQIVND (reference sequence). The CDR3 region is CASSILTGGFRPQHF. CDR3 sequence (DNA): TGTGCCAGTAGTATCTTAACAGGGGGCTTTCGGCCCCAGCATTTT. Combining the CDR3 with reference TRBV19 and TRBJ1-5 gives the whole variable domain DGGITQSPKYLFRKEGQNVTLSCEQNLNHDAMYWYRQDPGQGLRLIYYSQIVNDFQKGDIAEGYSVSREKKESFPLTVTSAQKNPTAFYLCASSILTGGFRPQHFGDGTRLSIL.

The chain carries TRBV27 and TRBJ1-5; D is ambiguous. Between the trimmed V and J ends, which lost 7 bases and 4 bases, there was a span of 14 bases. The CDR3 length is 14 residues. From germline, CDR1 is MNHEY and CDR2 SMNVEV (reference sequence). CDR3 nucleotide sequence: TGTGCCAGCAAGTTGATACGTGGGAATCAGCCCCAGCATTTT. Protein sequence: CASKLIRGNQPQHF.

The chain combines TRBV4-1 with TRBJ1-4; tentative D call: TRBD1 (6 bases). This CDR3 is built from 16 residues. Germline V CDR1 and CDR2: MGHRA, YSYEKL. Trimming shortened V by 0 bases and J by 4 bases, and 12 bases separated the two germline ends. The CDR3 DNA reads as TGCGCCAGCAGCCAAGAAGAAGGACAGTTTAATGAAAAACTGTTTTTT. It codes for CASSQEEGQFNEKLFF.

This clonotype has more than one count but fewer than ten. This could be a read error, since a much larger clone is one nucleotide away. The rearrangement joins TRBV2 to TRBJ1-1, with D unclear. Trimming shortened V by 8 bases and J by 4 bases, and 8 bases separated the two germline ends. Per the germline V gene, CDR1 is SNHLY and CDR2 is FYNNEI. This CDR3 comprises 11 residues. CDR3 sequence (DNA): TGTGCCAGCGGTTTCGTCACTGAAGCTTTCTTT. Protein product: CASGFVTEAFF.

The rearrangement links TRBV7-8 to TRBJ2-7; D unresolved. Germline V gives CDR1 SGHVS, CDR2 FQNEAQ. The CDR3 consists of 14 residues. Trimming removed 1 base at V and 1 base at J, with 8 bases between. Written as DNA, the CDR3 is TGTGCCAGCAGCTTAGGGCCGAATTCCTACGAGCAGTACTTC. This encodes CASSLGPNSYEQYF.

This clonotype was seen more than once but under ten times. V usage is TRBV20-1 and J usage is TRBJ2-5; 9 bases are shared with TRBD1. V shed 4 bases, J shed 2 bases, and the junction held 8 bases outside the gene matches. Germline CDR1 DFQATT, CDR2 SNEGSKA (reference sequence). This CDR3 region has 15 residues. CDR3 in amino acids: CSAILHGQGQETQYF. The CDR3 DNA follows: TGCAGTGCTATTCTCCATGGACAGGGGCAAGAGACCCAGTACTTC.

This clonotype was detected only a few times. V is TRBV19 and J is TRBJ2-3; no firm D call. Between the trimmed V and J ends, which lost 1 base and 4 bases, there was a span of 6 bases. This CDR3 contains 13 residues. Germline values: CDR1 LNHDA, CDR2 SQIVND (reference sequence). The DNA of the CDR3 is TGTGCCAGTAGTATAGGGCCCCCAGATACGCAGTATTTT. Amino acids: CASSIGPPDTQYF.

V is TRBV19 and J is TRBJ1-1; D call uncertain. Trimming stripped 5 bases from V and 5 bases from J, with 18 bases between. The CDR3 covers 15 residues. Germline V lookup: CDR1 LNHDA, CDR2 SQIVND (reference sequence). The CDR3 nucleotides are TGTGCCAGTAGTTGGACCACAGCGTCGAATACTGAAGCTTTCTTT. Protein: CASSWTTASNTEAFF. Supplemented by reference TRBV19 and TRBJ1-1, the full variable domain reads DGGITQSPKYLFRKEGQNVTLSCEQNLNHDAMYWYRQDPGQGLRLIYYSQIVNDFQKGDIAEGYSVSREKKESFPLTVTSAQKNPTAFYLCASSWTTASNTEAFFGQGTRLTVV.

V usage is TRBV20-1 and J usage is TRBJ1-4, with 7 bases fitting TRBD1. J lost 5 bases, V lost 5 bases, and 8 bases had no gene match. The CDR3 covers 14 residues. Germline loops: CDR1 DFQATT, CDR2 SNEGSKA (reference sequence). The CDR3 loop is CSAYPGTANEKLFF. CDR3 DNA sequence: TGCAGTGCTTATCCCGGGACAGCGAATGAAAAACTGTTTTTT.

The table lists this clonotype with a few counts. The chain is built from TRBV7-2 and TRBJ2-3; 7 bases are a match to TRBD2. J was trimmed by 0 bases and V by 1 base; bases with no gene match: 1. This CDR3 has 15 residues. From germline, CDR1 is SGHTA and CDR2 FQGNSA. CDR3 sequence reads: CASSLVLASTDTQYF. In DNA, the CDR3 is TGTGCCAGCAGCTTAGTACTAGCGAGCACAGATACGCAGTATTTT.

There are many counts of this clonotype. The chain links TRBV2 to TRBJ1-2; TRBD1 aligns across 7 bases. Germline values: CDR1 SNHLY, CDR2 FYNNEI. V shed 4 bases, J shed 3 bases, and the junction held 8 bases outside the gene matches. This CDR3 contains 15 residues. CDR3 nucleotides: TGTGCCAGCAGTGCGGAGAACAGGGGATACTATGGCTACACCTTC. Translating it yields CASSAENRGYYGYTF. Filled out from reference TRBV2 and TRBJ1-2, the complete variable domain reads EPEVTQTPSHQVTQMGQEVILRCVPISNHLYFYWYRQILGQKVEFLVSFYNNEISEKSEIFDDQFSVERPDGSNFTLKIRSTKLEDSAMYFCASSAENRGYYGYTFGSGTRLTVV.

With respect to this clonotype: The germline gene is not matched at one end of the junction; a read error may be the cause. V usage is TRBV10-2 and J usage is TRBJ1-5; D uncertain. This CDR3 comprises 14 residues. Germline-derived CDR1 and CDR2 are WSHSY and SAAADI. The CDR3 reads CASSGSQDNPPQHF. In DNA, the CDR3 is TGCGCCAGCAGTGGTTCACAAGACAATCCGCCCCAGCATTTT.

The DNA for the CDR3 is TGTGCCAGCAGTGGAGCGAGGAGGGACCCAACTAATGAAAAACTGTTTTTT. It is translated as CASSGARRDPTNEKLFF. V and J are TRBV25-1 and TRBJ1-4; tentative D call: TRBD1 (5 bases). V dropped 4 bases and J dropped 0 bases, with 15 bases sitting between them. Germline CDR1 and CDR2: MGHDK and SYGVNS. The CDR3 extends over 17 amino acids.

This clonotype was seen a few times. This chain joins TRBV10-2 and TRBJ2-2, with D possibly being TRBD2 (5 bases). The CDR3 extends over 14 amino acids. Looked up from germline, CDR1 is WSHSY and CDR2 is SAAADI. V lost 6 bases and J lost 2, with 10 bases in between. CDR3 nucleotides: TGCGCCAGCAGCAAACTAGTTAACACCGGGGAGCTGTTTTTT. It encodes CASSKLVNTGELFF.

The CDR3 DNA reads TGTGCCAGCAGTTACTCGACAGGGGGCAATTCACCCCTCCACTTT. Translated: CASSYSTGGNSPLHF. The chain recombines TRBV6-1 with TRBJ1-6; 10 nucleotides line up with TRBD1. The V gene end was trimmed by 5 bases and the J gene end by 7 bases; junction bases not matched to a gene: 5. Germline-derived CDR1 and CDR2 are MNHNS and SASEGT. The CDR3 is 15 residues long.

This clonotype was found once. The J gene is TRBJ1-4, the V gene TRBV10-2; 8 positions agree with TRBD1. The V gene's germline CDR1 is WSHSY and CDR2 SAAADI. V shed 8 bases, J shed 11 bases, and the junction held 7 bases outside the gene matches. The length of the CDR3 is 12 residues. The CDR3 protein is CASRDRKDKLFF. CDR3 coding DNA: TGCGCCAGCCGGGACAGGAAGGACAAACTGTTTTTT.